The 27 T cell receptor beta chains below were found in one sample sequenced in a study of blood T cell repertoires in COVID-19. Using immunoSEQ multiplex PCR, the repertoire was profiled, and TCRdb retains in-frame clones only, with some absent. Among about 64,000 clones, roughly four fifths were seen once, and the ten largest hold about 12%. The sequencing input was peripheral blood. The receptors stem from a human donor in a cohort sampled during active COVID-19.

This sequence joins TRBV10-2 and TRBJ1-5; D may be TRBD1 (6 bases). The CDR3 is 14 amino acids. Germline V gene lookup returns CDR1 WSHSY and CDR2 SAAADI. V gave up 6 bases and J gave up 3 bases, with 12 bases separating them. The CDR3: CASRSGQYNQPQHF. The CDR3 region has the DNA TGCGCCAGCAGGAGCGGACAGTACAATCAGCCCCAGCATTTT.

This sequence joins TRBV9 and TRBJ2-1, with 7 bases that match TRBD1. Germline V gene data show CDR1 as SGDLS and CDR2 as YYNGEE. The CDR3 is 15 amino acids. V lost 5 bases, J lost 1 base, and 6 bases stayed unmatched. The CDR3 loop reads CASSVGTVSYNEQFF. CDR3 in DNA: TGTGCCAGCAGTGTCGGGACAGTGTCCTACAATGAGCAGTTCTTC. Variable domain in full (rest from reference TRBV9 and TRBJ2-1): DSGVTQTPKHLITATGQRVTLRCSPRSGDLSVYWYQQSLDQGLQFLIQYYNGEERAKGNILERFSAQQFPDLHSELNLSSLELGDSALYFCASSVGTVSYNEQFFGPGTRLTVL.

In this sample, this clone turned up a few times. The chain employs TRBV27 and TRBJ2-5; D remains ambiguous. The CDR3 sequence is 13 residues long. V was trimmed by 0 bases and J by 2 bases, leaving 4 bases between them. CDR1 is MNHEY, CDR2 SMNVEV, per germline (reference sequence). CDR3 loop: CASSLSQQETQYF. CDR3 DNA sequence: TGTGCCAGCAGTTTATCGCAGCAAGAGACCCAGTACTTC.

The CDR3 bases are TGTGCCAGCAGTTCCACGAATCCCAGGGGCTACACCTTC. Its protein is CASSSTNPRGYTF. The chain is built from TRBV28 and TRBJ1-2, with unresolved D. CDR3 length: 13 residues. The germline V gene has CDR1 MDHEN and CDR2 SYDVKM. Trimming pared 4 bases from V and 8 bases from J, leaving 14 bases between.

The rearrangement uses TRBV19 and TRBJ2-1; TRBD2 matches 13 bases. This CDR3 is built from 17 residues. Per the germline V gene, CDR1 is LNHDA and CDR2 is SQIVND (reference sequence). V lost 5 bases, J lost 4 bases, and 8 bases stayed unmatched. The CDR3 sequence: CASSSWTSGGRYNEQFF. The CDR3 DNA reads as TGTGCCAGTAGTTCATGGACTAGCGGGGGTAGATACAATGAGCAGTTCTTC.

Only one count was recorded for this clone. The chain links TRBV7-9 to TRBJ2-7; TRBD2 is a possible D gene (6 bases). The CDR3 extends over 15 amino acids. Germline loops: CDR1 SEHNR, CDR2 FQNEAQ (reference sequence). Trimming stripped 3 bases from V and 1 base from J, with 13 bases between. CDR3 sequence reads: CASSFPGGKSYEQYF. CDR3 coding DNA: TGTGCCAGCAGCTTCCCCGGGGGAAAATCCTACGAGCAGTACTTC.

The CDR3 loop is CASSPNRGQGGNTIYF. The CDR3 DNA follows: TGTGCCAGCAGCCCGAACAGGGGGCAGGGTGGAAACACCATATATTTT. V gene TRBV11-2 combines with J gene TRBJ1-3, with 9 bases matching TRBD1. V trimming: 5 bases; J trimming: 3 bases; junction bases outside the gene matches: 8. CDR1 and CDR2 (germline): SGHAT, FQNNGV. CDR3 length: 16 amino acids.

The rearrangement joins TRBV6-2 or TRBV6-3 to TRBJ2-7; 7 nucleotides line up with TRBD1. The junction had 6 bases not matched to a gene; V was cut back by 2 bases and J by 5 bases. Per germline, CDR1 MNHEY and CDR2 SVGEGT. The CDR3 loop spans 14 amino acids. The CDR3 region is CASSYPSTGNEQYF. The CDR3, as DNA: TGTGCCAGCAGTTACCCGTCGACAGGGAACGAGCAGTACTTC.

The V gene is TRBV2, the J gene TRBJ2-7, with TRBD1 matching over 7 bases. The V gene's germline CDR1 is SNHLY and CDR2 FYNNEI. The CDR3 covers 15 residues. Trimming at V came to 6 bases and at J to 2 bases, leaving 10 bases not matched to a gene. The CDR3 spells CASSLQQGSTYEQYF. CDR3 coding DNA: TGTGCCAGCAGCCTCCAACAGGGGAGTACCTACGAGCAGTACTTC.

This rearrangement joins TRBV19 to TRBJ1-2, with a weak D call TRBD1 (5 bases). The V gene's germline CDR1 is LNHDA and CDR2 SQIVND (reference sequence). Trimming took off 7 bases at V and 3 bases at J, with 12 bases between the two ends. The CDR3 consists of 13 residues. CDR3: CASKGLTYYGYTF. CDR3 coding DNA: TGTGCCAGTAAGGGGCTGACGTACTATGGCTACACCTTC.

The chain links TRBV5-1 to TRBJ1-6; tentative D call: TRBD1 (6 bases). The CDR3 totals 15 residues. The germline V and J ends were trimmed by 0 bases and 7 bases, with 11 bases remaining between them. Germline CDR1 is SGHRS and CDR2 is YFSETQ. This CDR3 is CASSLDGQLNSPLHF. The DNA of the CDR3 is TGCGCCAGCAGCTTGGATGGACAGTTAAATTCACCCCTCCACTTT.

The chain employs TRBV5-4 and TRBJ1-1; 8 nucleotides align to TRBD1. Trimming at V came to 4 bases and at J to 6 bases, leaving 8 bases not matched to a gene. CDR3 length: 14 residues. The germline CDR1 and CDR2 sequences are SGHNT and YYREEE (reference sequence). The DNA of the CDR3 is TGTGCCAGCAGCACGCGACAGGGGACGGCTGAAGCTTTCTTT. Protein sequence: CASSTRQGTAEAFF. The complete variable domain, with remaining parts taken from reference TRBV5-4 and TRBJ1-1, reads ETGVTQSPTHLIKTRGQQVTLRCSSQSGHNTVSWYQQALGQGPQFIFQYYREEENGRGNFPPRFSGLQFPNYSSELNVNALELDDSALYLCASSTRQGTAEAFFGQGTRLTVV.

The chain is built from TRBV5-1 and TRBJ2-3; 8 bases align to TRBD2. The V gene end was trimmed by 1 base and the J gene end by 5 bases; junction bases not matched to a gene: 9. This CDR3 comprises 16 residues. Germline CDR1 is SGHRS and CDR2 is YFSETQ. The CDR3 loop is CASSLRGRGAQDTQYF. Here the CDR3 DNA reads TGCGCCAGCAGCTTGAGAGGGCGGGGGGCCCAAGATACGCAGTATTTT.

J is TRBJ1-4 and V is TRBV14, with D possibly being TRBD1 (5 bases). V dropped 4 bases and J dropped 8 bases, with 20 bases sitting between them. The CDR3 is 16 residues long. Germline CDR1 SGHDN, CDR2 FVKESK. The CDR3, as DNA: TGTGCCAGCAGCCCATTAAATGGGGCCTTCGACGAAAAACTGTTTTTT. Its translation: CASSPLNGAFDEKLFF.

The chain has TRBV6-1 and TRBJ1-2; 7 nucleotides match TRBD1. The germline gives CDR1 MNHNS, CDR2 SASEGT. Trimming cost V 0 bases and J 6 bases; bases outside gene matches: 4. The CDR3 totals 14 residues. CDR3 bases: TGTGCCAGCAGTGAAGCGTGGCAGGGGGATGGCTACACCTTC. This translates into CASSEAWQGDGYTF.

In DNA, the CDR3 is TGTGCCAGCTCACCAAGGGGCGGCGAGACCCAGTACTTC. It is translated as CASSPRGGETQYF. The chain links TRBV18 to TRBJ2-5, with D possibly TRBD1 on 5 matching bases. This CDR3 is 13 amino acids long. Germline loops: CDR1 KGHSH, CDR2 LQKENI. V was shortened by 2 bases and J by 5 bases, with 9 bases between the two germline ends.

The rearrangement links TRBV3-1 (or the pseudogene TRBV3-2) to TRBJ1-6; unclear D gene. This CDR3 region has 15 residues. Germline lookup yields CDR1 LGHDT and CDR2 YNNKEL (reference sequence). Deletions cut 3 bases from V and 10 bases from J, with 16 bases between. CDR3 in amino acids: CASSQETPVGSPLHF. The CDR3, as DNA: TGTGCCAGCAGCCAGGAGACCCCTGTAGGCTCACCCCTCCACTTT.

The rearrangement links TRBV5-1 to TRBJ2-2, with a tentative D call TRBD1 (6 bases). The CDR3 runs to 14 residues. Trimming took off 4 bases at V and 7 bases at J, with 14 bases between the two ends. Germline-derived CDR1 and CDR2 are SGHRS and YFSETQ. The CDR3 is CASSPTGPYGELFF. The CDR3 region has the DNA TGCGCCAGCAGCCCTACAGGGCCTTACGGGGAGCTGTTTTTT.

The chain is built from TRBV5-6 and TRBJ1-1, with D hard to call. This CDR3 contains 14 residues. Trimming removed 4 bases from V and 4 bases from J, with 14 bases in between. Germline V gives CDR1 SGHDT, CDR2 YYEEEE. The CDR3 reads CASSIDGGGTEAFF. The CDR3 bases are TGTGCCAGCAGCATAGACGGTGGCGGCACTGAAGCTTTCTTT.

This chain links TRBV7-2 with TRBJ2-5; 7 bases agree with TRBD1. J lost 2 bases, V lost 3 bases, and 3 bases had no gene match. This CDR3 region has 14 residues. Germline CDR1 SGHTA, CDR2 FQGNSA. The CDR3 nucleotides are TGTGCCAGCAGCTTCGGGGACAGACAAGAGACCCAGTACTTC. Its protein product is CASSFGDRQETQYF.

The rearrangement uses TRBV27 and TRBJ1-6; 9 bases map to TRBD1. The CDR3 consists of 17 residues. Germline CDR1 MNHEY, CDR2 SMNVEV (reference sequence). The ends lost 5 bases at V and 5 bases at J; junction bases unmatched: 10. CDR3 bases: TGTGCCAGCAGTCCCAAATACCGGGACAGGGATAATTCACCCCTCCACTTT. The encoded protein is CASSPKYRDRDNSPLHF.

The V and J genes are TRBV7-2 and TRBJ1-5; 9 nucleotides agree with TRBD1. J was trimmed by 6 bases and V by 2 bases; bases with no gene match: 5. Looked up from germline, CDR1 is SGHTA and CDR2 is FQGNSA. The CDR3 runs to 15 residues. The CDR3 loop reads CASSLMTGGSQPQHF. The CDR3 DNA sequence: TGTGCCAGCAGCTTAATGACAGGGGGTTCTCAGCCCCAGCATTTT.

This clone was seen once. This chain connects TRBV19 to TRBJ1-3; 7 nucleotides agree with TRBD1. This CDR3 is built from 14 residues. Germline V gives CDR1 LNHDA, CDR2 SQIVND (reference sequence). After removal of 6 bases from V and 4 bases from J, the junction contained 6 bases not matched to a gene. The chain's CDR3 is CASRLPGQGNTIYF. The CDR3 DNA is TGTGCCAGTAGACTTCCGGGACAGGGAAACACCATATATTTT.

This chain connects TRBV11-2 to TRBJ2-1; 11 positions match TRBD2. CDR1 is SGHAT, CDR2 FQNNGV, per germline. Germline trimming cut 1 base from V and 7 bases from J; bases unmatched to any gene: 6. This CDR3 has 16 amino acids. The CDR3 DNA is TGTGCCAGCAGCTTAGGGAGGCTAGCGGGGGGTAATGAGCAGTTCTTC. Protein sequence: CASSLGRLAGGNEQFF.

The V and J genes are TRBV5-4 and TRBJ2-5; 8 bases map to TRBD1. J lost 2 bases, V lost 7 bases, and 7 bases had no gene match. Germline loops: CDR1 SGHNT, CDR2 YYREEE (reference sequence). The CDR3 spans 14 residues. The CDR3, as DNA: TGTGCCAGCGGACGACAGGGGCGTCAAGAGACCCAGTACTTC. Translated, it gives CASGRQGRQETQYF.

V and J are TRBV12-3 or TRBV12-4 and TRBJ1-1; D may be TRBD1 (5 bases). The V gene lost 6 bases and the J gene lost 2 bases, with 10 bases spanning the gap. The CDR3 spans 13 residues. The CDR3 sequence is CASSSDSNTEAFF. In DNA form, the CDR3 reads TGTGCCAGCAGCTCTGACAGCAACACTGAAGCTTTCTTT.

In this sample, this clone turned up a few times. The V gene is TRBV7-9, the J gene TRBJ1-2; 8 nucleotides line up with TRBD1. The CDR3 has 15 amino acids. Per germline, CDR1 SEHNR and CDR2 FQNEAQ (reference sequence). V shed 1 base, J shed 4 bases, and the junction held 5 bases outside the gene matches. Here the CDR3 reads CASSLVAGGFYGYTF. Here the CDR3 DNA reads TGTGCCAGCAGCTTAGTTGCAGGGGGCTTCTATGGCTACACCTTC.